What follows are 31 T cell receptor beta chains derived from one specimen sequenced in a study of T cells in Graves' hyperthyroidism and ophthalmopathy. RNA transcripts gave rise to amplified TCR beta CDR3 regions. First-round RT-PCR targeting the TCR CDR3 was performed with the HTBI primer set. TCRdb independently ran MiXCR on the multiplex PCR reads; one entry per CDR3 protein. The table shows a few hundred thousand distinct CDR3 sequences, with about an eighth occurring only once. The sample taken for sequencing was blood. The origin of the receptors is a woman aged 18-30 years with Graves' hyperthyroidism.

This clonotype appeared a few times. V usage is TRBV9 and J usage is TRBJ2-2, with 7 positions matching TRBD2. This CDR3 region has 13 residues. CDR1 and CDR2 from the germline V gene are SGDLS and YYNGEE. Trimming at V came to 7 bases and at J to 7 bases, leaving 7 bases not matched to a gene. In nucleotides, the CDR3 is TGTGCCAGCCGTGCGGGGGTCAACGGGGAGCTGTTTTTT. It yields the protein CASRAGVNGELFF. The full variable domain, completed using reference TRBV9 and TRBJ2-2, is DSGVTQTPKHLITATGQRVTLRCSPRSGDLSVYWYQQSLDQGLQFLIQYYNGEERAKGNILERFSAQQFPDLHSELNLSSLELGDSALYFCASRAGVNGELFFGEGSRLTVL.

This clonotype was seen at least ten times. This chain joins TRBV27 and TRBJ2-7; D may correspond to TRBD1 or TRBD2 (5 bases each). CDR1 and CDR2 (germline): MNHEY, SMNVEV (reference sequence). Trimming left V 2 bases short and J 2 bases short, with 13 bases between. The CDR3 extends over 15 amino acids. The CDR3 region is CASSLNGDRAYEQYV. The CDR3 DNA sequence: TGTGCCAGCAGTTTAAATGGGGACCGAGCCTACGAGCAGTACGTC.

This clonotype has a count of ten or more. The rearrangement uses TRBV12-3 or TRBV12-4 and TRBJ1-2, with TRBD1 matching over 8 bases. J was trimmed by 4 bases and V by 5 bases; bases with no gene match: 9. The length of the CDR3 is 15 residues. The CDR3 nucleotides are TGTGCCAGCAGTCTTAGACAGGGGCAGGTCTATGGCTACACCTTC. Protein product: CASSLRQGQVYGYTF.

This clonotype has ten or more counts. The CDR3 bases are TGTGCTAGTGGTTTGGCTCGGACTAGCGGGAACTACAATGAGCAGTTCTTC. Its translation is CASGLARTSGNYNEQFF. V is TRBV12-5 and J is TRBJ2-1, with 12 nucleotides matching TRBD2. With V trimmed by 1 base and J by 3 bases, 4 bases remained unmatched. The V gene's germline CDR1 is LGHNT and CDR2 FRNRAP. CDR3 size: 17 residues.

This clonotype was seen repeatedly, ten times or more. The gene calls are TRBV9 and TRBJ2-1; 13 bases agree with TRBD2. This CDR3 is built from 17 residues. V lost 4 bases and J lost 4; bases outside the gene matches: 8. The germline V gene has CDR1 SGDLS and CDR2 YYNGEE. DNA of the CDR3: TGTGCCAGCAGCCACGACTGGACTAGCGGGAGTTACAATGAGCAGTTCTTC. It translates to CASSHDWTSGSYNEQFF.

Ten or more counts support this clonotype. The CDR3 sequence is CASSPPGSNQPQHF. The CDR3 region has the DNA TGTGCCAGCAGCCCTCCCGGCAGCAATCAGCCCCAGCATTTT. The chain couples TRBV7-9 to TRBJ1-5; D remains ambiguous. The CDR3 sequence is 14 residues long. V gave up 5 bases and J gave up 1 base, with 9 bases separating them. Per the germline V gene, CDR1 is SEHNR and CDR2 is FQNEAQ (reference sequence).

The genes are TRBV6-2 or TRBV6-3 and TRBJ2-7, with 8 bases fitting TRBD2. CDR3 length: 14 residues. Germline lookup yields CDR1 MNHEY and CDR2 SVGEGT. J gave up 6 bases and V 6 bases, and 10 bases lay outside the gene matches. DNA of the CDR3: TGTGCCAGCAGCCCCGGGACTAGTTATCTCGAGCAGTACGTC. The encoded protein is CASSPGTSYLEQYV.

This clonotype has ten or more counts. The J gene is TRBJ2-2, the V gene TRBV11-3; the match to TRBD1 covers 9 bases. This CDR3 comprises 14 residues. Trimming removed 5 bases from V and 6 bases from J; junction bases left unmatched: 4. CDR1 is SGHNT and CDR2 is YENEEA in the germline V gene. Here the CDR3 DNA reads TGTGCCAGCAGCCTAGGGACAGGGCCCGGGGAGCTGTTTTTT. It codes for CASSLGTGPGELFF.

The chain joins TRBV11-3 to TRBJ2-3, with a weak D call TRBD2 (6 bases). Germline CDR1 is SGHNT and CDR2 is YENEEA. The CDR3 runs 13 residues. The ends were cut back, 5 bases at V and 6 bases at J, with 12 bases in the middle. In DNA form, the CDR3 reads TGTGCCAGCAGCGCTGCTAGCGACGATACGCAGTATTTT. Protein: CASSAASDDTQYF.

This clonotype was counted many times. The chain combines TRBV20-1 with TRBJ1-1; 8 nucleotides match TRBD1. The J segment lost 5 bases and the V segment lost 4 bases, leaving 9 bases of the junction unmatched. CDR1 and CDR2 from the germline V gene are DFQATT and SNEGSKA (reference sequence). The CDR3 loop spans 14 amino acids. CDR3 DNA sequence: TGCAGTGCTACACTGGACAGGGTAGTAACTGAAGCTTTCTTT. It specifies CSATLDRVVTEAFF.

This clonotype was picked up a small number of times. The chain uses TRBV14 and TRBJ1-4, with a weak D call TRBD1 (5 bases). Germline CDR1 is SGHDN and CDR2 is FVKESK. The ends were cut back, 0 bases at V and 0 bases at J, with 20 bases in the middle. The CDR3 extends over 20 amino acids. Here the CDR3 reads CASSQDGGPTLYATNEKLFF. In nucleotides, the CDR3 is TGTGCCAGCAGCCAAGATGGGGGACCCACTTTATATGCAACTAATGAAAAACTGTTTTTT.

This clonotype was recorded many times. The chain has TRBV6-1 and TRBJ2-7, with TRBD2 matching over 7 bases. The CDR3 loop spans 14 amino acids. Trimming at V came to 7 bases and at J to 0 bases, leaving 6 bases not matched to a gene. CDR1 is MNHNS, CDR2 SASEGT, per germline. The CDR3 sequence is CASTRASGSYEQYV. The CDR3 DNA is TGTGCCAGCACCCGGGCTAGCGGCTCCTACGAGCAGTACGTC.

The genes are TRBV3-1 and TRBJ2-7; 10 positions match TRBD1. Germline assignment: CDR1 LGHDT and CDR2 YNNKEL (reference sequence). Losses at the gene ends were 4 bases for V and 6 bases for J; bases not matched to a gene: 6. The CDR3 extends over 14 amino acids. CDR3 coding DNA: TGTGCCAGCAGCCCCCTGGACAGGGGGACCGAGCAGTACTTC. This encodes CASSPLDRGTEQYF.

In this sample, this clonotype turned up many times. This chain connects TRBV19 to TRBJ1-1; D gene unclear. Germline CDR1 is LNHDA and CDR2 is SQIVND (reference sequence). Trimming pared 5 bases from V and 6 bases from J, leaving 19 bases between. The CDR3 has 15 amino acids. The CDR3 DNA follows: TGTGCCAGTAGTTCAAGGGCGTGGGTTGAAGCTGAAGCTTTCTTT. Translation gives CASSSRAWVEAEAFF.

The CDR3 DNA reads as TGTGCCAGCAGTGACCCAACTTATGATGAAGCTTTCTTT. It is translated as CASSDPTYDEAFF. The V gene is TRBV6-4, the J gene TRBJ1-1, with D unclear. The V gene's germline CDR1 is MRHNA and CDR2 SNTAGT. The CDR3 is 13 residues long. V gave up 2 bases and J gave up 7 bases, with 11 bases separating them.

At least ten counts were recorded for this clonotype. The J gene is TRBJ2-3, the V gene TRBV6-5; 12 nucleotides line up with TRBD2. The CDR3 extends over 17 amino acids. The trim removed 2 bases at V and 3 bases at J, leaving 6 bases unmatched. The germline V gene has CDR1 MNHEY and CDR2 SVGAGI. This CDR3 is CASSYRLTSGRTDTQYF. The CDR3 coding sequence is TGTGCCAGCAGTTACCGGCTGACTAGCGGGAGAACAGATACGCAGTATTTT.

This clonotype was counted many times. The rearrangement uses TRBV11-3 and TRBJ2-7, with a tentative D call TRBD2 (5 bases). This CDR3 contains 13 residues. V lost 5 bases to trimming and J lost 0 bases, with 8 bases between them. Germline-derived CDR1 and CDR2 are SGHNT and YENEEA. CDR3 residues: CASSTGNSYEQYF. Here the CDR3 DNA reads TGTGCCAGCAGCACCGGGAACTCCTACGAGCAGTACTTC.

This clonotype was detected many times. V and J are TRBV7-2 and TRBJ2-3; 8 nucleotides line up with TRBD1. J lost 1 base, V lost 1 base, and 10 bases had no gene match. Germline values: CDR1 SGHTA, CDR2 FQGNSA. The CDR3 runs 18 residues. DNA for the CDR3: TGTGCCAGCAGCTTAGATTTACTCGGGACAGGAGGCACAGATACGCAGTATTTT. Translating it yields CASSLDLLGTGGTDTQYF.

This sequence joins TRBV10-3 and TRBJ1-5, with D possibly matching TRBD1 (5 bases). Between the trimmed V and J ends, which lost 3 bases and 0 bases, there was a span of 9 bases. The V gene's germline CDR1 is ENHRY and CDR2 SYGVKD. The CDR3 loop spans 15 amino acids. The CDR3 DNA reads TGTGCCATCAGTGATGGGGGGGATAGCAATCAGCCCCAGCATTTT. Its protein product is CAISDGGDSNQPQHF.

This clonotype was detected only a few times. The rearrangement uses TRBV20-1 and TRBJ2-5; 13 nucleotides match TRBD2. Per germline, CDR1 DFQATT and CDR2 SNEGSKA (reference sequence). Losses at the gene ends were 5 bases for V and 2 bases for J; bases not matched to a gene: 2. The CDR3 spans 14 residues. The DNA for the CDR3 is TGCAGTGCTCCACTAGCGGGAGGGCAAGAGACCCAGTACTTC. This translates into CSAPLAGGQETQYF.

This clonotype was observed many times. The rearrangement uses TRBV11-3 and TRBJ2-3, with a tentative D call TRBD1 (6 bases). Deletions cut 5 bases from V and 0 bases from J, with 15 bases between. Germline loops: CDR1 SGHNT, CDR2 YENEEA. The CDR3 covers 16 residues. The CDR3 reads CASSSSGTTSTDTQYF. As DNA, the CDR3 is TGTGCCAGCAGCAGTTCCGGGACAACTAGCACAGATACGCAGTATTTT.

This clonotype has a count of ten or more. Here the CDR3 reads CASSIGSGAGTSYGYTF. CDR3 DNA sequence: TGTGCCAGTAGTATTGGAAGTGGTGCCGGGACATCTTATGGCTACACCTTC. The chain carries TRBV19 and TRBJ1-2; D is possibly TRBD1 (6 bases). Germline V gene sequence: CDR1 LNHDA, CDR2 SQIVND (reference sequence). The CDR3 has 17 amino acids. V shed 3 bases and J shed 5 bases, with 22 bases lying between them.

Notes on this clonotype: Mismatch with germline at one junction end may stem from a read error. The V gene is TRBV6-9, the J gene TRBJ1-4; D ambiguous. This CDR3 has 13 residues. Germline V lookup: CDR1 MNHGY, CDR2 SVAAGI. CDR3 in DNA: TGTGCCAGCAACCGGGGAACTGATGAAAAACTGTTTTTT. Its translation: CASNRGTDEKLFF.

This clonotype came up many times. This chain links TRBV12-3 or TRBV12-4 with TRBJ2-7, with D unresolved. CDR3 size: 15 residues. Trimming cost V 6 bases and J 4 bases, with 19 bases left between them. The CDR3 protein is CASRPRAPGGYEQYF. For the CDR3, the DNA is TGTGCCAGCAGACCCCGGGCCCCCGGTGGGTACGAGCAGTACTTC.

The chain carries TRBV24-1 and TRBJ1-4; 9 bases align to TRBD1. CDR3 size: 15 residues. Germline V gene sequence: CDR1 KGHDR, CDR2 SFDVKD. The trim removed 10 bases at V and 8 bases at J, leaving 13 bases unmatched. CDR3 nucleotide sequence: TGTGCCACGGCTGGACAGGGGCCTGTTTGGGAAAAACTGTTTTTT. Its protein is CATAGQGPVWEKLFF.

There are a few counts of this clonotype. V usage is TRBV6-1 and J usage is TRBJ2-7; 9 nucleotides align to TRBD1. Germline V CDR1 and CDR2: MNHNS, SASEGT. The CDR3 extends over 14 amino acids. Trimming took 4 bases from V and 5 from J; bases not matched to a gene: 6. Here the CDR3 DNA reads TGTGCCAGCAGTGCTGGGGACAGGGCCCACGAGCAGTACTTC. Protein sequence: CASSAGDRAHEQYF.

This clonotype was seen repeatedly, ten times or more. CDR3 in amino acids: CAISGDSGRAPYEQYV. The CDR3 coding sequence is TGTGCCATCAGTGGGGATAGCGGGAGGGCCCCCTACGAGCAGTACGTC. The gene calls are TRBV10-3 and TRBJ2-7; 11 nucleotides match TRBD2. The CDR3 extends over 16 amino acids. Germline V gives CDR1 ENHRY, CDR2 SYGVKD. Unmatched junction bases numbered 7, after V lost 4 bases and J lost 2 bases.

The chain's CDR3 is CATSRDGTETDGYTF. CDR3 nucleotides: TGTGCCACCAGTCGAGACGGGACGGAGACTGATGGCTACACCTTC. This rearrangement joins TRBV24-1 to TRBJ1-2; TRBD1 might be the D (5 bases). Between the trimmed V and J ends, which lost 6 bases and 6 bases, there was a span of 19 bases. Germline CDR1 KGHDR, CDR2 SFDVKD. The CDR3 runs to 15 residues.

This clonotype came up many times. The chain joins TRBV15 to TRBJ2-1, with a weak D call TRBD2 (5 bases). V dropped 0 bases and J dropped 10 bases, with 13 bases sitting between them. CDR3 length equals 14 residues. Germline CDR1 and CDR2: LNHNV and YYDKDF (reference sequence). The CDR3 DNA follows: TGTGCCACCAGCAGAGATGGACTTAAGCGGGAGCAGTTCTTC. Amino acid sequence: CATSRDGLKREQFF.

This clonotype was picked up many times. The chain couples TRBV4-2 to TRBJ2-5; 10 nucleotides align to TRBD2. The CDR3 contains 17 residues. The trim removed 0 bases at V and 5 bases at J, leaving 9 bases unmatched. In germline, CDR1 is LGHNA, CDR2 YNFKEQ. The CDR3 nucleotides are TGTGCCAGCAGCCAAGAAGGCAGCGGGAGGGCGGGGGAGACCCAGTACTTC. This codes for CASSQEGSGRAGETQYF.

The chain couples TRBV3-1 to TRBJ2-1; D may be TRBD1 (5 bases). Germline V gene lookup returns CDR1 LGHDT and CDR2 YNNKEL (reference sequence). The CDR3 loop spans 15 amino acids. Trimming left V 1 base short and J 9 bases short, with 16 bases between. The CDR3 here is CASSQGQGKPGEQFF. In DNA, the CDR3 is TGTGCCAGCAGCCAAGGGCAGGGAAAGCCGGGTGAGCAGTTCTTC.